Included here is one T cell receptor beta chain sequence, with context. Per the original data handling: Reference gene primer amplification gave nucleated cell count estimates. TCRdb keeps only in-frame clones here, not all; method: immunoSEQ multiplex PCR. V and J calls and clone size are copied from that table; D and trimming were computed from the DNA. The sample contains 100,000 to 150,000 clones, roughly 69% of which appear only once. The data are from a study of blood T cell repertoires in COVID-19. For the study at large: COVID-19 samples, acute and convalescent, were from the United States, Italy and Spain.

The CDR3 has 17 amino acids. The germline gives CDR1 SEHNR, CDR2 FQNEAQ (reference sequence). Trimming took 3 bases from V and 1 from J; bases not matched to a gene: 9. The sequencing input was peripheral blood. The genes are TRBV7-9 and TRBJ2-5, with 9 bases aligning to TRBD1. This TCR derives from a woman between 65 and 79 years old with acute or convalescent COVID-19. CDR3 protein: CASSLRGQGQGQETQYF. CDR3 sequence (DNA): TGTGCCAGCAGCTTGAGGGGACAGGGACAGGGCCAAGAGACCCAGTACTTC.